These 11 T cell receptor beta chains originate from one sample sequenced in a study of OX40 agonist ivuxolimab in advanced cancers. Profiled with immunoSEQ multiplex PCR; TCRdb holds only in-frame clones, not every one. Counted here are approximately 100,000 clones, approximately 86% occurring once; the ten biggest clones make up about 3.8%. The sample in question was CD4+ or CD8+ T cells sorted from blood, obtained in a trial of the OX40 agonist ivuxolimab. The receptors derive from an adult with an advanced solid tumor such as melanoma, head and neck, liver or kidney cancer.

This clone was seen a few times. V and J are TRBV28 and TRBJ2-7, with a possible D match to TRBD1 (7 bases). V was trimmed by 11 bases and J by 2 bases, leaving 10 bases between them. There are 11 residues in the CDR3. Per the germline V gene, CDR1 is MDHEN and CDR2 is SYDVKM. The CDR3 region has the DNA TGTGCCGCGGGACAGCCCTACGAGCAGTACTTC. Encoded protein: CAAGQPYEQYF.

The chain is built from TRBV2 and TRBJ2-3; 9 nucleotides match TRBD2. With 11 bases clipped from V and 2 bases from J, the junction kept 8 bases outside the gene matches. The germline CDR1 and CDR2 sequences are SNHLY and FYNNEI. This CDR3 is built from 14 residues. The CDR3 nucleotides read TGTGCCGGGGGGGCTAGCGGGGTCACAGATACGCAGTATTTT. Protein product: CAGGASGVTDTQYF.

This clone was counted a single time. CDR3 DNA sequence: TGTGCCAGCAGTTACTCGATCGTCTATAGCAATCAGCCCCAGCATTTT. Its translation: CASSYSIVYSNQPQHF. J is TRBJ1-5 and V is TRBV6-5; no definite D call. Germline V CDR1 and CDR2: MNHEY, SVGAGI. Trimming left V 0 bases short and J 0 bases short, with 9 bases between. This CDR3 contains 16 residues.

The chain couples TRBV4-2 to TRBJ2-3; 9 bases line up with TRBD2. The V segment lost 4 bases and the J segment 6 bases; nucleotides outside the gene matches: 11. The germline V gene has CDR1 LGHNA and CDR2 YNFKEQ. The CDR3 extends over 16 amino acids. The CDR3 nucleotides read TGTGCCAGCAGCCCCCCCGTTAGCGGGAGTCGTGATACGCAGTATTTT. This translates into CASSPPVSGSRDTQYF.

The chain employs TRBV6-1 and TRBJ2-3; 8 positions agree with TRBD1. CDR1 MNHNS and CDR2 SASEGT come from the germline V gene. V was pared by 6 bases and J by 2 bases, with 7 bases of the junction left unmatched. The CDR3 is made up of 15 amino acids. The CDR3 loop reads CASSGTTGATDTQYF. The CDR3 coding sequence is TGTGCCAGCAGCGGTACGACAGGGGCCACAGATACGCAGTATTTT.

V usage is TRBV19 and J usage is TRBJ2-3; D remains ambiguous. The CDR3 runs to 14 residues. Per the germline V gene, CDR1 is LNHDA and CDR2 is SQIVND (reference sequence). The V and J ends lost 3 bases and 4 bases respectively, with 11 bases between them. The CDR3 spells CASSIAVSPDTQYF. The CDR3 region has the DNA TGTGCCAGTAGTATCGCGGTATCGCCAGATACGCAGTATTTT.

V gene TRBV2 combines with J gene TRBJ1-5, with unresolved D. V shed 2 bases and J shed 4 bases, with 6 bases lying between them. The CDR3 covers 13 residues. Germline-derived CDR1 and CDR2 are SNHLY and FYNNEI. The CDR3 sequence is CASSEFENQPQHF. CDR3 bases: TGTGCCAGCAGTGAATTTGAAAATCAGCCCCAGCATTTT.

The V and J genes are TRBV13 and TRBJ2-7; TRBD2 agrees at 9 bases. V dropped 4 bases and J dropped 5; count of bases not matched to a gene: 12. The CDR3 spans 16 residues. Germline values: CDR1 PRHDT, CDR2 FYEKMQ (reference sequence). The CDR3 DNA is TGTGCCAGCAGCTCCGCGGTAGCGGGAGTGGGCCACGAGCAGTACTTC. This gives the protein CASSSAVAGVGHEQYF. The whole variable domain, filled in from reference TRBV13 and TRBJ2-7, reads AAGVIQSPRHLIKEKRETATLKCYPIPRHDTVYWYQQGPGQDPQFLISFYEKMQSDKGSIPDRFSAQQFSDYHSELNMSSLELGDSALYFCASSSAVAGVGHEQYFGPGTRLTVT.

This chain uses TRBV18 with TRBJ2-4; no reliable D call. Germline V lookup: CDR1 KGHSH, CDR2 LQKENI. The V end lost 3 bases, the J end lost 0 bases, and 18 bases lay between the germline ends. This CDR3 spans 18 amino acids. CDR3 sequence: CASSPPGPSLEAKNIQYF. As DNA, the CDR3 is TGTGCCAGCTCACCCCCAGGCCCTTCCCTGGAAGCCAAAAACATTCAGTACTTC.

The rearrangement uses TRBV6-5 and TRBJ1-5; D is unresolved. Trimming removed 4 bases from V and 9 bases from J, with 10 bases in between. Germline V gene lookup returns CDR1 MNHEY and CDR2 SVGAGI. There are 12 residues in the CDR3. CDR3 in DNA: TGTGCCAGCAGTTTCGAGGTTCGGCCCCAGCATTTT. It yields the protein CASSFEVRPQHF.

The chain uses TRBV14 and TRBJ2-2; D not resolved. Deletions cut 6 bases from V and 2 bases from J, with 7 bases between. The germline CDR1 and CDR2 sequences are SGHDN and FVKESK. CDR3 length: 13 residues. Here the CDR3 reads CASSRSNTGELFF. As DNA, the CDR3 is TGTGCCAGCAGTCGGTCTAACACCGGGGAGCTGTTTTTT.